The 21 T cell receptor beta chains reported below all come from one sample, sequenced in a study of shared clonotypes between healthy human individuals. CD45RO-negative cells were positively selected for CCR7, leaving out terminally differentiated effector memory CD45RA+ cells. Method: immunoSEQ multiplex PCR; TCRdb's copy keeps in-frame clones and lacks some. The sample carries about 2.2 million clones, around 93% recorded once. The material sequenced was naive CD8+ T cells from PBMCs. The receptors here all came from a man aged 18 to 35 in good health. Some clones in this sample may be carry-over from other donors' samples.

The CDR3 DNA reads as TGCGCCAGCAGCTTCGTGAGGGGGGACAGGGTGAGCCAAGAGACCCAGTACTTC. This gives the protein CASSFVRGDRVSQETQYF. The V and J genes are TRBV5-1 and TRBJ2-5; TRBD1 aligns across 9 bases. The CDR3 covers 18 residues. V lost 2 bases and J lost 1; bases outside the gene matches: 12. The germline V gene encodes CDR1 SGHRS and CDR2 YFSETQ.

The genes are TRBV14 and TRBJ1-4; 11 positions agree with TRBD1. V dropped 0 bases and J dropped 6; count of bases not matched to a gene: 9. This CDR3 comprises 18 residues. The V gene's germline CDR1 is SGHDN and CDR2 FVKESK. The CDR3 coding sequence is TGTGCCAGCAGCCAAGATAGGGACAGGGGGACTGGGCATGAAAAACTGTTTTTT. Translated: CASSQDRDRGTGHEKLFF.

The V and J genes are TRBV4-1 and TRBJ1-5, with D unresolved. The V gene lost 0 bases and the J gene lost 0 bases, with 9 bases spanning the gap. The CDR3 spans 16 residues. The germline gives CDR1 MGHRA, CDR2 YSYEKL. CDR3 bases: TGCGCCAGCAGCCAAGATTCAACGTATAGCAATCAGCCCCAGCATTTT. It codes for CASSQDSTYSNQPQHF.

The chain's CDR3 is CASSLWSSGANVLTF. CDR3 in DNA: TGCGCCAGCAGCTTGTGGAGCTCTGGGGCCAACGTCCTGACTTTC. V is TRBV5-1 and J is TRBJ2-6; D call uncertain. This CDR3 is built from 15 residues. Germline V CDR1 and CDR2: SGHRS, YFSETQ. V was cut by 1 base and J by 0 bases, with 5 bases left in between.

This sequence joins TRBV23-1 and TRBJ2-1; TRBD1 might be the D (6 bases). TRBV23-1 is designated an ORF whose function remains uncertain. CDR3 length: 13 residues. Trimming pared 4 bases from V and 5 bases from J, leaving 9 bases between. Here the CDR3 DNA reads TGCGCCAGCAGTCTGGGACAAAACAATGAGCAGTTCTTC. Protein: CASSLGQNNEQFF.

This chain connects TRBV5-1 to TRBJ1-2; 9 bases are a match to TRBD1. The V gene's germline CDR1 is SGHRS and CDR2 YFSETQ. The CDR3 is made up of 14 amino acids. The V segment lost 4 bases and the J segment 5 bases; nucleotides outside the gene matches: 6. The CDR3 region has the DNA TGCGCCAGCAGCCTGGGACAGGGTCATTATGGCTACACCTTC. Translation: CASSLGQGHYGYTF.

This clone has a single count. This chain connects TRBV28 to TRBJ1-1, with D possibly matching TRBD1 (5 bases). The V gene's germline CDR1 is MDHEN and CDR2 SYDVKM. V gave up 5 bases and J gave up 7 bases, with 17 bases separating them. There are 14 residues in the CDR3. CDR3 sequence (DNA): TGTGCCAGCAGTCCCAAGGGGATCATGAATGAAGCTTTCTTT. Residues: CASSPKGIMNEAFF.

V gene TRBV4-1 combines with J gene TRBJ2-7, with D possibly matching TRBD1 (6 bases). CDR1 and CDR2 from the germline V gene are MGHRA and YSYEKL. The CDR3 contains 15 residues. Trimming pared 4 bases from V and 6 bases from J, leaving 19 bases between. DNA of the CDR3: TGCGCCAGCAGCCCCCTGGTTGGGGGCGTAGGCGAGCAGTACTTC. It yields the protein CASSPLVGGVGEQYF.

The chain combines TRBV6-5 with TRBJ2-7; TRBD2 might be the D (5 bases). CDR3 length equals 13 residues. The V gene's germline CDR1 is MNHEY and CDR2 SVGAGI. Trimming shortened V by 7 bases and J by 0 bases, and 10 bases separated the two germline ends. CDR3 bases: TGTGCCAGCAACGGACGGGACTCCTACGAGCAGTACTTC. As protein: CASNGRDSYEQYF.

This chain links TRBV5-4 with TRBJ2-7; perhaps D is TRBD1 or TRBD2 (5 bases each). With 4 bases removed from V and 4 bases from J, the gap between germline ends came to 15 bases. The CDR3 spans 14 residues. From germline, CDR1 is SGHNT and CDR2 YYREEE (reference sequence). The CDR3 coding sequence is TGTGCCAGCAGCAGTCGGGACGGAGTTTACGAGCAGTACTTC. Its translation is CASSSRDGVYEQYF.

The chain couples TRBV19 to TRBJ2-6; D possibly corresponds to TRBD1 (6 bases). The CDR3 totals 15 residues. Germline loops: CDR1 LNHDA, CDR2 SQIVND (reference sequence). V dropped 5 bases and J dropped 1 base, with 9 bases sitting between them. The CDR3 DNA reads TGTGCCAGTAGTTTCGACAGGTCTGGGGCCAACGTCCTGACTTTC. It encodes CASSFDRSGANVLTF.

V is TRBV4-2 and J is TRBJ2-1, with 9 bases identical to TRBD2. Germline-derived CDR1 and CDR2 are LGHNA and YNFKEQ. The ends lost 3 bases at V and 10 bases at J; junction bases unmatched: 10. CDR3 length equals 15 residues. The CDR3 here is CASSQGLGGRGEQFF. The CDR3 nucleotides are TGTGCCAGCAGCCAGGGCCTCGGCGGGAGGGGGGAGCAGTTCTTC.

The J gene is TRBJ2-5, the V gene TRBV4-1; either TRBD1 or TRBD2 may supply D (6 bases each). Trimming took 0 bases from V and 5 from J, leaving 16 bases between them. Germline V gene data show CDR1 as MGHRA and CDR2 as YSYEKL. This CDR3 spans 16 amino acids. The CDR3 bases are TGCGCCAGCAGCCAAGACAGGGGCGGGATGGGGGAGACCCAGTACTTC. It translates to CASSQDRGGMGETQYF.

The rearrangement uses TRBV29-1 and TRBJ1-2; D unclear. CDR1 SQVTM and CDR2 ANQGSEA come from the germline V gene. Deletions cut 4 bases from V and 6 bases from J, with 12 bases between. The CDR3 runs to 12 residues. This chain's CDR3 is CSVGPFSHGYTF. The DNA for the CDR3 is TGCAGCGTTGGGCCTTTTAGTCATGGCTACACCTTC.

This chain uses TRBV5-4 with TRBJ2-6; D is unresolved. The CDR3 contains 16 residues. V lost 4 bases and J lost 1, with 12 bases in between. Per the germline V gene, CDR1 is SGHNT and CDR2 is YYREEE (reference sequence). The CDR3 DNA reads TGTGCCAGCAGCACCCCCGGAAGATCTGGGGCCAACGTCCTGACTTTC. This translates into CASSTPGRSGANVLTF.

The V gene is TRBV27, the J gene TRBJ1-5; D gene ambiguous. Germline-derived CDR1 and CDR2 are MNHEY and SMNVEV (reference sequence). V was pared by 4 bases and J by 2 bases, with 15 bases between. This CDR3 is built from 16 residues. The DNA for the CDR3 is TGTGCCAGCAGTTCTGAGGTGGGGATCGGCAATCAGCCCCAGCATTTT. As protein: CASSSEVGIGNQPQHF.

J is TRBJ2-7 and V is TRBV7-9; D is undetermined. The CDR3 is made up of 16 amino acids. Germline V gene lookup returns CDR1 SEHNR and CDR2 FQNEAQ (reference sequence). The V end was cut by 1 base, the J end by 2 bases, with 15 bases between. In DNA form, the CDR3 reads TGTGCCAGCAGCTTAGGCCCTGACCGAGAAACCTACGAGCAGTACTTC. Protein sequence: CASSLGPDRETYEQYF.

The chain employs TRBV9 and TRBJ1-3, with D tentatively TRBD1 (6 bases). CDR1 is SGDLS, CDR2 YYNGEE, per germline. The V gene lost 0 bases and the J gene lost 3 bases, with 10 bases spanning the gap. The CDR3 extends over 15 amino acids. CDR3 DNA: TGTGCCAGCAGCGTAGAGGGGGGTCTTGGAAACACCATATATTTT. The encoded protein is CASSVEGGLGNTIYF.

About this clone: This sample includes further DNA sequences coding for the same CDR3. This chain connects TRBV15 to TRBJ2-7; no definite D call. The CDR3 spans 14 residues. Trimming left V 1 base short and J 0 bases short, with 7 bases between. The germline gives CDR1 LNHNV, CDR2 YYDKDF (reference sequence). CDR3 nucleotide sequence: TGTGCCACCAGCAGAGGCCGGAGCTCCTACGAGCAGTACTTC. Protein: CATSRGRSSYEQYF.

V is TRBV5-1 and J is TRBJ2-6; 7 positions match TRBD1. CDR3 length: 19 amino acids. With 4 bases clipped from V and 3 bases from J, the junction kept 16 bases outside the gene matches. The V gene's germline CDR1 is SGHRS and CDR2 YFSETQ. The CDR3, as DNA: TGCGCCAGCAGCCCTTCTCCCTCCGGGACAGTGAGTGGGGCCAACGTCCTGACTTTC. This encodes CASSPSPSGTVSGANVLTF.

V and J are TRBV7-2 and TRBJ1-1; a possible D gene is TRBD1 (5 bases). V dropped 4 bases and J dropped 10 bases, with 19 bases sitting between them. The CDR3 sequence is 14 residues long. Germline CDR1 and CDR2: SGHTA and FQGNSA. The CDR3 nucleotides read TGTGCCAGCAGCTCTCGTGATGGGGGAACAGGAGCTTTCTTT. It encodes CASSSRDGGTGAFF.